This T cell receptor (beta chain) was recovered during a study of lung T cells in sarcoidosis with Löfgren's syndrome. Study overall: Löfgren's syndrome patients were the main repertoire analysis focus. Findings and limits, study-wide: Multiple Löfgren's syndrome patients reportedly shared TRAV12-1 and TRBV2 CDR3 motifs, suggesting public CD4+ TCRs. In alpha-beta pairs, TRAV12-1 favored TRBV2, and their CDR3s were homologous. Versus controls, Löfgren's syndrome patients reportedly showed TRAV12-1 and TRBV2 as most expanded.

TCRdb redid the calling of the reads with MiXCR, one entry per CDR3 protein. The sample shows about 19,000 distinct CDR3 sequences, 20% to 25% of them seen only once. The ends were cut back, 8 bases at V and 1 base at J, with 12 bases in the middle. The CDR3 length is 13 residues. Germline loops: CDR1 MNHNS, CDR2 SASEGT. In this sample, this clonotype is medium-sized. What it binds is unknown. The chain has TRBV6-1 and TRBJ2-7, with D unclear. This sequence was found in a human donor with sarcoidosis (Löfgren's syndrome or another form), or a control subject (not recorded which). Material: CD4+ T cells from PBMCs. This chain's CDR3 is CASSAALSYEQYF. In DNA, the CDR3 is TGTGCCAGCTCGGCAGCTCTTTCCTACGAGCAGTACTTC.